The 3 T cell receptor beta chains presented below share a single source sample, sequenced in a study of blood T cells in healthy people across ages. Combining a sample-barcoded 5' primer with a J-beta primer mix, a second PCR ran for about 7 to 11 cycles. Each CDR3 protein is one row after TCRdb ran MiXCR on the 5' RACE reads. The table shows 600,000 to 900,000 distinct CDR3 sequences, with around 24% occurring only once. The same sample was also used in a study of T cells of mothers and their children.

Source material: blood. The receptors derive from a boy aged 5 to 17 in good health.

This clonotype was seen a few times. The V and J genes are TRBV29-1 and TRBJ2-5, with TRBD2 identical over 7 bases. The J call could be wrong; TRBJ2-1 is a better fit for the DNA end. Germline CDR1 and CDR2: SQVTM and ANQGSEA. This CDR3 region has 13 residues. CDR3 DNA sequence: TGCAGCGTTGAGGCATGGACTAGCAATGAGCAGTTCTTC. Translating gives CSVEAWTSNEQFF.

This clonotype was counted between two and nine times. A junction end diverges from the germline sequence, so it may reflect a read error. The chain links TRBV7-9 to TRBJ1-2; D unresolved. This CDR3 has 15 residues. Germline V gene lookup returns CDR1 SEHNR and CDR2 FQNEAQ (reference sequence). CDR3 region: CTSSLGAETNYGYTF. The CDR3 region has the DNA TGTACCAGCAGCTTAGGCGCAGAGACTAACTATGGCTACACCTTC.

The chain couples TRBV5-1 to TRBJ2-5; D might be TRBD1 (6 bases). The J call may be incorrect, as the DNA end agrees better with TRBJ2-7. The CDR3 contains 14 residues. Per the germline V gene, CDR1 is SGHRS and CDR2 is YFSETQ. CDR3 DNA: TGCGCCAGCAGCTCATCTGACAGGTACTACGAGCAGTACTTC. Its protein product is CASSSSDRYYEQYF.